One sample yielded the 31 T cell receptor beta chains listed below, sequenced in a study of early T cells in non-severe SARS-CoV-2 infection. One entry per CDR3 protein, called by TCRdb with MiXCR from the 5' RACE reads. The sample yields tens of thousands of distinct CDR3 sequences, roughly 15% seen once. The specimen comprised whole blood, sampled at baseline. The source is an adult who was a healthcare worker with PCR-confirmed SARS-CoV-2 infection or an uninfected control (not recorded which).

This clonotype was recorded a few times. The CDR3, as DNA: TGTGCCAGCAGCCGCAACAATGGCGGGCAGTTCTTC. Translation gives CASSRNNGGQFF. The rearrangement links TRBV14 to TRBJ2-1; D is undetermined. V shed 4 bases and J shed 12 bases, with 13 bases lying between them. The CDR3 sequence is 12 residues long. Germline V gene sequence: CDR1 SGHDN, CDR2 FVKESK.

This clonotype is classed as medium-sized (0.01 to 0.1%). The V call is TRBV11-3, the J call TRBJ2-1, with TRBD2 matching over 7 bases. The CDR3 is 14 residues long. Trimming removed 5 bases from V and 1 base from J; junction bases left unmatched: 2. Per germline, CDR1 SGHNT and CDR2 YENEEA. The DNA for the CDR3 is TGTGCCAGCAGCCCGGGAGGATCCTACAATGAGCAGTTCTTC. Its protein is CASSPGGSYNEQFF.

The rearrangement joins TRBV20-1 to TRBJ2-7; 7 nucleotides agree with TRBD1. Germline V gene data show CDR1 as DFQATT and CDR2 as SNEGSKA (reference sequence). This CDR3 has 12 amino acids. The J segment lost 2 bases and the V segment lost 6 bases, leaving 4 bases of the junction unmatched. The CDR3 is CSARQGTYEQYF. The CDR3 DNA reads TGCAGTGCCAGACAGGGAACCTACGAGCAGTACTTC.

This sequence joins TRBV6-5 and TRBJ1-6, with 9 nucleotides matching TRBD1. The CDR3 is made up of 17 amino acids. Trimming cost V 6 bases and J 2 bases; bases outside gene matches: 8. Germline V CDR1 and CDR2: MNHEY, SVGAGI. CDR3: CASRYTGGRAYNSPLHF. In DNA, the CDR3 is TGTGCCAGCAGGTATACAGGGGGCAGAGCCTATAATTCACCCCTCCACTTT.

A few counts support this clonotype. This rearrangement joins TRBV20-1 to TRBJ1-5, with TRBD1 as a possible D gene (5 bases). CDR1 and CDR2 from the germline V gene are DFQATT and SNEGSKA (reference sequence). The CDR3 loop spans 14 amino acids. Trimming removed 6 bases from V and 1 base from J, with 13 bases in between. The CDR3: CSAIPGGSNQPQHF. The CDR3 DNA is TGCAGTGCCATTCCGGGGGGGAGCAATCAGCCCCAGCATTTT.

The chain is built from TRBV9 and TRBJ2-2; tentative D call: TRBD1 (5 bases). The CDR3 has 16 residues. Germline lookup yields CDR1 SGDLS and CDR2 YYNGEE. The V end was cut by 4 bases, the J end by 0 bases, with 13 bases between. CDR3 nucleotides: TGTGCCAGCAGCACACGACAGTTATCGAACACCGGGGAGCTGTTTTTT. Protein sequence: CASSTRQLSNTGELFF.

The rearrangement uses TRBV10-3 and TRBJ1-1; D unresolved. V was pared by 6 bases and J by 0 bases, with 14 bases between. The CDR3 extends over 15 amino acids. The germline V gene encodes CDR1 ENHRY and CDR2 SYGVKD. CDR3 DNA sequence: TGTGCCATCAGGGCACAAGAGGTAATGAACACTGAAGCTTTCTTT. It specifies CAIRAQEVMNTEAFF.

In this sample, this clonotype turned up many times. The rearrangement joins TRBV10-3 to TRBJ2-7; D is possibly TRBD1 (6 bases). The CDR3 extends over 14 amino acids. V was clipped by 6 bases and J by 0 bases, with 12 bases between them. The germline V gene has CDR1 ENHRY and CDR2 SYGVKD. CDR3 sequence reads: CAISVRGNSYEQYF. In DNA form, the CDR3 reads TGTGCCATCAGCGTCAGGGGCAACTCCTACGAGCAGTACTTC.

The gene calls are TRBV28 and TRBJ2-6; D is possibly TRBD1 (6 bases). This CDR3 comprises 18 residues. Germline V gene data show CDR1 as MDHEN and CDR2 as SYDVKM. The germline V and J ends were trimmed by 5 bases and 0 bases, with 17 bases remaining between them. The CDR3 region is CASSPPGQPSSGANVLTF. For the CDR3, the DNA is TGTGCCAGCAGTCCCCCGGGACAACCCAGCTCTGGGGCCAACGTCCTGACTTTC.

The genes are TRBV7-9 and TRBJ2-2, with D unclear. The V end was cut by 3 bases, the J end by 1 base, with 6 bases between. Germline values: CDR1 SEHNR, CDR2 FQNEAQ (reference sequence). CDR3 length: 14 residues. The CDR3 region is CASSLTGNTGELFF. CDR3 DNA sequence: TGTGCCAGCAGCTTGACTGGGAACACCGGGGAGCTGTTTTTT.

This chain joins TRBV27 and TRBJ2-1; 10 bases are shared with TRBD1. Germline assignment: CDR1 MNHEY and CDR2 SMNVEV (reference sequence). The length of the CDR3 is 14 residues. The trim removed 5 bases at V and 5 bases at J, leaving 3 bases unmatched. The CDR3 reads CASSRQGANNEQFF. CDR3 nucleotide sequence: TGTGCCAGCAGTCGACAGGGGGCGAACAATGAGCAGTTCTTC.

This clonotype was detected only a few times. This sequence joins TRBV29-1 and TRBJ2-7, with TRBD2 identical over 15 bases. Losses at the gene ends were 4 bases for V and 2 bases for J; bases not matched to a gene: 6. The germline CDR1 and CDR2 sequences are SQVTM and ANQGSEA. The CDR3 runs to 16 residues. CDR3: CSVAGGLAGGPYEQYF. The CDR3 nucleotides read TGCAGCGTTGCGGGGGGACTAGCGGGAGGCCCCTACGAGCAGTACTTC.

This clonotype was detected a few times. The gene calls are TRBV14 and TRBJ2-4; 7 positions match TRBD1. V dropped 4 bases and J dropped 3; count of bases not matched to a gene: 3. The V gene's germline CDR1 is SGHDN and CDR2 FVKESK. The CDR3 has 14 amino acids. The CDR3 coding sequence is TGTGCCAGCAGCCCTTGGGACAGCAAAAACATTCAGTACTTC. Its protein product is CASSPWDSKNIQYF.

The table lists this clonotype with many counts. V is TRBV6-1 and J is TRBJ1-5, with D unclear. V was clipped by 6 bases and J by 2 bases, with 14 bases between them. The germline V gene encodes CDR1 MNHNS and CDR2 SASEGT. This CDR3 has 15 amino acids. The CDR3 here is CASSGEGFGNQPQHF. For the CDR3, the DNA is TGTGCCAGCAGCGGAGAGGGATTTGGCAATCAGCCCCAGCATTTT.

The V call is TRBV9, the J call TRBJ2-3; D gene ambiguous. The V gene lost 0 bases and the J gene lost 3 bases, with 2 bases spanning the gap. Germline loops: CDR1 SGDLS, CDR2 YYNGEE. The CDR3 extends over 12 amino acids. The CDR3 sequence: CASSVETDTQYF. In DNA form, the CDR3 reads TGTGCCAGCAGCGTAGAAACAGATACGCAGTATTTT.

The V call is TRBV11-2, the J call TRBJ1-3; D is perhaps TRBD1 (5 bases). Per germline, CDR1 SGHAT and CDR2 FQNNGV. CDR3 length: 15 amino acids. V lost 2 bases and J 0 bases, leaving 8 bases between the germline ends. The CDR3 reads CASSLLGGSGNTIYF. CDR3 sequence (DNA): TGTGCCAGCAGCTTACTCGGGGGCTCTGGAAACACCATATATTTT. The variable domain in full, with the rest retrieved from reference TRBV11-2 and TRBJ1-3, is EAGVAQSPRYKIIEKRQSVAFWCNPISGHATLYWYQQILGQGPKLLIQFQNNGVVDDSQLPKDRFSAERLKGVDSTLKIQPAKLEDSAVYLCASSLLGGSGNTIYFGEGSWLTVV.

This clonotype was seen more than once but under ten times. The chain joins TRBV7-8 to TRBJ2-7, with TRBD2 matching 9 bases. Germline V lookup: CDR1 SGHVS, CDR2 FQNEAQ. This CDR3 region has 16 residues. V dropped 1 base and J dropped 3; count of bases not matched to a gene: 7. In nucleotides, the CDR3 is TGTGCCAGCAGCTTAGACTCCGCGGGAGGGAACTACGAGCAGTACTTC. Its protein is CASSLDSAGGNYEQYF. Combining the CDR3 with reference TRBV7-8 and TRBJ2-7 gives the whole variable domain GAGVSQSPRYKVAKRGQDVALRCDPISGHVSLFWYQQALGQGPEFLTYFQNEAQLDKSGLPSDRFFAERPEGSVSTLKIQRTQQEDSAVYLCASSLDSAGGNYEQYFGPGTRLTVT.

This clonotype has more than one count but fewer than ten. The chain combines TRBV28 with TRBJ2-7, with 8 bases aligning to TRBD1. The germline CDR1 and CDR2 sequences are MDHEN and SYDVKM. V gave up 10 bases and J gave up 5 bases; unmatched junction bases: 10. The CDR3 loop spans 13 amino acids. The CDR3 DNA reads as TGTGCCACTCACCGGGACAGGATCCACGAGCAGTACTTC. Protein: CATHRDRIHEQYF.

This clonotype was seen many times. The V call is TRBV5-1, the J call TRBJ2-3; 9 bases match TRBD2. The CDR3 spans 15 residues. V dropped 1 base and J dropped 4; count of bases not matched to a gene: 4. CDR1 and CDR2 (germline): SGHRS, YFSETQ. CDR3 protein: CASSLLAGASDTQYF. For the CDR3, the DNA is TGCGCCAGCAGCTTGTTAGCGGGAGCTTCAGATACGCAGTATTTT.

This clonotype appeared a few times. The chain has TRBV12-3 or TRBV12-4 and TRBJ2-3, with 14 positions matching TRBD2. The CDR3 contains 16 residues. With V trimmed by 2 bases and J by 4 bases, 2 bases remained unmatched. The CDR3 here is CASSLRLAGGADTQYF. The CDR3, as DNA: TGTGCCAGCAGTTTAAGACTAGCGGGAGGGGCAGATACGCAGTATTTT.

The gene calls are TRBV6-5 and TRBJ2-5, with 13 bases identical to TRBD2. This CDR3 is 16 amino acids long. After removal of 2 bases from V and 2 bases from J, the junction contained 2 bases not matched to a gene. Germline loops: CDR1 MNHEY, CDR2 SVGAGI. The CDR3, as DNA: TGTGCCAGCAGTTACGGACTAGCGGGAGTTCAAGAGACCCAGTACTTC. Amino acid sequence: CASSYGLAGVQETQYF.

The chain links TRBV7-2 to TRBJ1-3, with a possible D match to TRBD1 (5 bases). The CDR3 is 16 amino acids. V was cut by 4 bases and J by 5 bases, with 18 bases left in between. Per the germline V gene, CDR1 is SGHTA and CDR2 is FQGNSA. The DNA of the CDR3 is TGTGCCAGCAGCTCACCGCCGACAGCGAGTCGAAACACCATATATTTT. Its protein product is CASSSPPTASRNTIYF.

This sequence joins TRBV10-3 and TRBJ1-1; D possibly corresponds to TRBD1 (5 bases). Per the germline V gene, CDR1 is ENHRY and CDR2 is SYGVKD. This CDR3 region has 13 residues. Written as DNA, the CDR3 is TGTGTGGTCCAGGGAGAGTCGAACACTGAAGCTTTCTTT. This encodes CVVQGESNTEAFF.

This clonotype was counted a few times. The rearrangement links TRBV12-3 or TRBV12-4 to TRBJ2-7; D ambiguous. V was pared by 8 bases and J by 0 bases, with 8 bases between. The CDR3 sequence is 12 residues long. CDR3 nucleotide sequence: TGTGCCAGCGCACTCACCTCCTACGAGCAGTACTTC. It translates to CASALTSYEQYF.

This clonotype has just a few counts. The DNA of the CDR3 is TGCGCCAGCAGCTTGGTTAGCGGGAGCTCCTACAATGAGCAGTTCTTC. Its protein is CASSLVSGSSYNEQFF. This sequence joins TRBV5-1 and TRBJ2-1, with 9 nucleotides matching TRBD2. J gave up 0 bases and V 0 bases, and 1 base lay outside the gene matches. There are 16 residues in the CDR3. The germline V gene has CDR1 SGHRS and CDR2 YFSETQ.

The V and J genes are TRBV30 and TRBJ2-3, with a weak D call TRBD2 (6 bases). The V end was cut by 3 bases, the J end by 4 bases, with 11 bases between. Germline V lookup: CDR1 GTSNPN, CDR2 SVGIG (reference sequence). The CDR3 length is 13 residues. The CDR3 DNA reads TGTGCCTGGAGCCCGGGACTCTCAGATACGCAGTATTTT. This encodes CAWSPGLSDTQYF. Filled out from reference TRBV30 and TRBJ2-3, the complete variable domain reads SQTIHQWPATLVQPVGSPLSLECTVEGTSNPNLYWYRQAAGRGLQLLFYSVGIGQISSEVPQNLSASRPQDRQFILSSKKLLLSDSGFYLCAWSPGLSDTQYFGPGTRLTVL.

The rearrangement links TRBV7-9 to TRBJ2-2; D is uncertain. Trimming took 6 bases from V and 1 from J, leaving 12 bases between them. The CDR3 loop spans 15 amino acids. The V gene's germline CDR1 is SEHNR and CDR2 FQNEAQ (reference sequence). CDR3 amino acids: CASSQALQNTGELFF. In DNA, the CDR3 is TGTGCCAGCAGTCAAGCCTTACAGAACACCGGGGAGCTGTTTTTT.

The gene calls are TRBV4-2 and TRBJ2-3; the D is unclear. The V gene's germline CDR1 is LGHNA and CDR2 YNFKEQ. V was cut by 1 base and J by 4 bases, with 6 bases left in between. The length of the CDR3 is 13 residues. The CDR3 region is CASSQVGSDTQYF. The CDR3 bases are TGTGCCAGCAGCCAAGTTGGTTCAGATACGCAGTATTTT.

DNA for the CDR3: TGCGCCAGCAGCGTTCAGGGATTGGAATCTAACGAGCAGTACTTC. Its protein is CASSVQGLESNEQYF. The rearrangement links TRBV5-1 to TRBJ2-7; weak D call: TRBD1 (5 bases). This CDR3 has 15 amino acids. Germline CDR1 reads SGHRS; CDR2 reads YFSETQ. The V gene lost 4 bases and the J gene lost 5 bases, with 19 bases spanning the gap.

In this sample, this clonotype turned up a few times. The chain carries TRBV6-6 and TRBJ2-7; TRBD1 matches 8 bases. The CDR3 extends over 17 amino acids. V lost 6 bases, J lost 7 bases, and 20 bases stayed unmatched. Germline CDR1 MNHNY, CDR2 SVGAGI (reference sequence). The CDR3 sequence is CASSYHWDIRGRKEQYF. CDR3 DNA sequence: TGTGCCAGCAGCTACCATTGGGATATCAGGGGGCGCAAGGAGCAGTACTTC.

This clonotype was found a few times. CDR3 protein: CASSPGGGLVDTQYF. In nucleotides, the CDR3 is TGCGCCAGCAGCCCCGGAGGCGGGTTAGTGGATACGCAGTATTTT. V and J are TRBV4-1 and TRBJ2-3, with D tentatively TRBD2 (5 bases). With 4 bases removed from V and 6 bases from J, the gap between germline ends came to 17 bases. Germline V gene sequence: CDR1 MGHRA, CDR2 YSYEKL. The CDR3 is 15 residues long.